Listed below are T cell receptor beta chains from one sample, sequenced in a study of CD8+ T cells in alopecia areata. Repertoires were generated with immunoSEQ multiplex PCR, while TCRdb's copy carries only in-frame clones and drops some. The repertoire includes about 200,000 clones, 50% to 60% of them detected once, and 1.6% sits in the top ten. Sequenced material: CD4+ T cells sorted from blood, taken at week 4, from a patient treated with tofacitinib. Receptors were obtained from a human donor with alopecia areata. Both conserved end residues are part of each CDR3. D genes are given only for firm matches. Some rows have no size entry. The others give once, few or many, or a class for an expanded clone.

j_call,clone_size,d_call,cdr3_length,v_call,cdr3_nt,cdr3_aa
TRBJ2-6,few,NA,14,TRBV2,TGTGCCAGCAGTGAGGGGAATGGGGCCAACGTCCTGACTTTC,CASSEGNGANVLTF
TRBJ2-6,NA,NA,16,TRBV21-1,TGTGCCAGCAGCGCCCACACTGGGACTGGGGCCAACGTCCTGACTTTC,CASSAHTGTGANVLTF
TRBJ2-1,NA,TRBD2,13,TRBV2,TGTGCCACGTCGGGGGGGCCTTTCAATGAGCAGTTCTTC,CATSGGPFNEQFF
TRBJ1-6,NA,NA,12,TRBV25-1,TGTGCCAGCACCGGGCAGAATTCACCCCTCCACTTT,CASTGQNSPLHF
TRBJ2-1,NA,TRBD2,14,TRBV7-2,TGTGCCAGCAGCACAACTAGCGCCTACAATGAGCAGTTCTTC,CASSTTSAYNEQFF
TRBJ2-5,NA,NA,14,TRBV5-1,TGCGCCTCCGCAAAGGAGGGGGGAGGAGAGACCCAGTACTTC,CASAKEGGGETQYF
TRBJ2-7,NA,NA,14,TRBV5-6,TGTGCCAGCAGCTTTACATCCGGGAACTACGAGCAGTACTTC,CASSFTSGNYEQYF
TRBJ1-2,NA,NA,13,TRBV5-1,TGCGCCAGCAGCTTTGACAATAACTATGGCTACACCTTC,CASSFDNNYGYTF
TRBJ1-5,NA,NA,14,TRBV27,TGTGCCAGCAGTTATGAATACTCTCCCCAGCCCCAGCATTTT,CASSYEYSPQPQHF
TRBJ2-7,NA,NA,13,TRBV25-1,TGTGCCAGCAGTGTTGGAGGCAGCTACGAGCAGTACTTC,CASSVGGSYEQYF
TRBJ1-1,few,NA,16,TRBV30,TGTGCCTGGAGTCTCCTACGCGTGGAGGGGGGCACTGAAGCTTTCTTT,CAWSLLRVEGGTEAFF
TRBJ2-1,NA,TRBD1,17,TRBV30,TGTGCCTGGAGTGCGAGAGTCCCGGGACAGGGGAGGAATGAGCAGTTCTTC,CAWSARVPGQGRNEQFF
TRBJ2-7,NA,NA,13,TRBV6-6,TGTGCCAGCAGTTATAGCAGGGTCTACGAGCAGTACTTC,CASSYSRVYEQYF
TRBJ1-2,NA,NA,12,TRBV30,TGTGCCTGGAGTGTTTGGCAGGGCAGCTACACCTTC,CAWSVWQGSYTF
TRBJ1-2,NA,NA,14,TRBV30,TGTGCCTGGAGGTCGATGGACTCTAACTATGGCTACACCTTC,CAWRSMDSNYGYTF
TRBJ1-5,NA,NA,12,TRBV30,TGTGCCTGGAGCTTGAACAATCAGCCCCAGCATTTT,CAWSLNNQPQHF
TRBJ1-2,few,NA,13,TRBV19,TGTGCCAGTAGTCCAGGGGAAGTAGGCGCTTACACCTTC,CASSPGEVGAYTF
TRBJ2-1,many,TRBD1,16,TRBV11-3,TGTGCCAGCAGCTCGCGAACAGGGGGCCCTGCCAATGAGCAGTTCTTC,CASSSRTGGPANEQFF
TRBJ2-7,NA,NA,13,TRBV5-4,TGTGCCAGCAGCTTGGGTAACCAGGGGGAGCAGTACTTC,CASSLGNQGEQYF
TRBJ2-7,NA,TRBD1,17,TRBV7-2,TGTGCCAGCAGCTCCACAGACAGGGGACAATCCTCCTACGAGCAGTACTTC,CASSSTDRGQSSYEQYF